The 21 T cell receptor beta chains below all came from one sample that was sequenced in a study of CD8 T cells in ankylosing spondylitis. TCRdb ran MiXCR on the 5' RACE reads and lists one entry per CDR3 protein. The sample has 250,000 to 300,000 distinct CDR3 sequences, about 20% seen once. The specimen sequenced was blood, either unsorted or a sorted T cell fraction (not recorded which). These receptors were collected from a male donor with ankylosing spondylitis or in good health (not recorded which).

The gene calls are TRBV24-1 and TRBJ1-2; D possibly corresponds to TRBD1 (6 bases). This CDR3 contains 14 residues. Germline V lookup: CDR1 KGHDR, CDR2 SFDVKD. Trimming cost V 1 base and J 6 bases, with 11 bases left between them. The CDR3 nucleotides are TGTGCCACCAGTGATTTTCGGGGGGCGAATGGCTACACCTTC. It codes for CATSDFRGANGYTF.

The chain recombines TRBV5-6 with TRBJ1-3; 9 nucleotides match TRBD1. V shed 4 bases, J shed 4 bases, and the junction held 6 bases outside the gene matches. Germline assignment: CDR1 SGHDT and CDR2 YYEEEE. This CDR3 contains 15 residues. The CDR3 DNA reads TGTGCCAGCAGCCGGAGGACAGGGGCAGGAAACACCATATATTTT. It encodes CASSRRTGAGNTIYF. Combining the CDR3 with reference TRBV5-6 and TRBJ1-3 gives the whole variable domain DAGVTQSPTHLIKTRGQQVTLRCSPKSGHDTVSWYQQALGQGPQFIFQYYEEEERQRGNFPDRFSGHQFPNYSSELNVNALLLGDSALYLCASSRRTGAGNTIYFGEGSWLTVV.

Only a few counts were recorded for this clonotype. CDR3 region: CASSPDLNTEAFF. The CDR3, as DNA: TGTGCCAGCAGCCCAGACTTGAACACTGAAGCTTTCTTT. The chain employs TRBV7-2 and TRBJ1-1; no definite D call. V was pared by 5 bases and J by 0 bases, with 7 bases between. The CDR3 contains 13 residues. Per germline, CDR1 SGHTA and CDR2 FQGNSA.

This clonotype has a handful of counts. The J gene is TRBJ2-1, the V gene TRBV5-1; 7 nucleotides line up with TRBD1. V lost 2 bases to trimming and J lost 10 bases; unmatched junction nucleotides: 6. The CDR3 totals 13 residues. The germline CDR1 and CDR2 sequences are SGHRS and YFSETQ. CDR3 sequence: CASSLEGAREQFF. The CDR3 coding sequence is TGCGCCAGCAGCTTAGAGGGGGCAAGGGAGCAGTTCTTC.

This clonotype was seen a few times. This chain uses TRBV30 with TRBJ2-3; the match to TRBD2 covers 7 bases. This CDR3 comprises 12 residues. Germline values: CDR1 GTSNPN, CDR2 SVGIG (reference sequence). V shed 5 bases, J shed 4 bases, and the junction held 3 bases outside the gene matches. CDR3 sequence: CAWERDADTQYF. The CDR3 coding sequence is TGTGCCTGGGAGCGGGACGCAGATACGCAGTATTTT.

The rearrangement joins TRBV27 to TRBJ2-6; D is unresolved. Trimming removed 5 bases at V and 4 bases at J, with 12 bases between. The CDR3 contains 15 residues. Germline V gene sequence: CDR1 MNHEY, CDR2 SMNVEV (reference sequence). The CDR3 nucleotides read TGTGCCAGCAGTCCCGTAATGTTCGGGGCCAACGTCCTGACTTTC. Its translation is CASSPVMFGANVLTF. Based on the CDR3 plus reference TRBV27 and TRBJ2-6, the full variable domain is EAQVTQNPRYLITVTGKKLTVTCSQNMNHEYMSWYRQDPGLGLRQIYYSMNVEVTDKGDVPEGYKVSRKEKRNFPLILESPSPNQTSLYFCASSPVMFGANVLTFGAGSRLTVL.

The rearrangement uses TRBV3-1 and TRBJ2-7; tentatively, D is TRBD2 (6 bases). Trimming removed 4 bases from V and 3 bases from J, with 10 bases in between. Germline-derived CDR1 and CDR2 are LGHDT and YNNKEL (reference sequence). This CDR3 is 13 amino acids long. CDR3 protein: CASSRGDHYEQYV. CDR3 sequence (DNA): TGTGCCAGCAGCCGCGGGGACCACTACGAGCAGTACGTC.

Many counts were recorded for this clonotype. The chain carries TRBV5-8 and TRBJ1-2; tentative D call: TRBD1 (6 bases). Trimming cost V 3 bases and J 7 bases, with 16 bases left between them. The CDR3 runs 14 residues. Germline CDR1 and CDR2: SGHTS and YDEGEE. The CDR3 region has the DNA TGTGCCAGCAGCTGGCCCGGGACAAGGAGTGGCTACACCTTC. Translation: CASSWPGTRSGYTF.

This rearrangement joins TRBV10-3 to TRBJ2-3; 9 bases are a match to TRBD1. Germline V CDR1 and CDR2: ENHRY, SYGVKD. The CDR3 has 12 amino acids. CDR3 DNA: TGTACCGTTGGGGACAGGGAATATACGCAGTATTTT. Translation gives CTVGDREYTQYF.

This clonotype has ten or more counts. The CDR3, as DNA: TGTGCCAGCAGAGACCGCCGTAGCGGGAGGAATAATGAGCAGTTCTTC. Translating it yields CASRDRRSGRNNEQFF. The chain carries TRBV25-1 and TRBJ2-1; TRBD2 matches 10 bases. There are 16 residues in the CDR3. CDR1 is MGHDK, CDR2 SYGVNS, per germline. The trim removed 6 bases at V and 7 bases at J, leaving 12 bases unmatched.

This chain links TRBV11-2 with TRBJ1-1, with TRBD1 identical over 11 bases. J gave up 4 bases and V 4 bases, and 5 bases lay outside the gene matches. Per the germline V gene, CDR1 is SGHAT and CDR2 is FQNNGV. The CDR3 extends over 15 amino acids. CDR3: CASSWGDRGVTEAFF. CDR3 nucleotide sequence: TGTGCCAGCAGCTGGGGGGACAGGGGGGTCACTGAAGCTTTCTTT.

The chain carries TRBV19 and TRBJ1-2; D is ambiguous. The germline gives CDR1 LNHDA, CDR2 SQIVND (reference sequence). The V and J ends lost 1 base and 3 bases respectively, with 15 bases between them. The CDR3 has 16 residues. CDR3 amino acids: CASSIGRQVLYYGYTF. The CDR3 DNA is TGTGCCAGTAGTATAGGACGGCAAGTACTTTACTATGGCTACACCTTC.

This clonotype turned up a few times. V usage is TRBV2 and J usage is TRBJ1-5; D is ambiguous. The germline V gene encodes CDR1 SNHLY and CDR2 FYNNEI. Trimming removed 3 bases at V and 0 bases at J, with 9 bases between. This CDR3 spans 15 amino acids. The CDR3, as DNA: TGTGCCAGCAGTGATCTGGGCTATAGCAATCAGCCCCAGCATTTT. This codes for CASSDLGYSNQPQHF.

In this sample, this clonotype turned up a few times. V gene TRBV20-1 combines with J gene TRBJ2-5; no clear D gene. The CDR3 is 11 residues long. The V and J ends lost 6 bases and 4 bases respectively, with 9 bases between them. The germline gives CDR1 DFQATT, CDR2 SNEGSKA (reference sequence). As DNA, the CDR3 is TGCAGTGCGGGCCTGACAGAGACCCAGTACTTC. Translation gives CSAGLTETQYF.

The V and J genes are TRBV5-1 and TRBJ2-5; D might be TRBD2 (6 bases). Per the germline V gene, CDR1 is SGHRS and CDR2 is YFSETQ. The CDR3 totals 14 residues. The V end was cut by 0 bases, the J end by 3 bases, with 9 bases between. This CDR3 is CASSLAWGEETQYF. The CDR3 DNA follows: TGCGCCAGCAGCTTGGCCTGGGGGGAAGAGACCCAGTACTTC.

The rearrangement joins TRBV4-2 to TRBJ1-5; D is undetermined. V lost 0 bases, J lost 1 base, and 13 bases lay in between. The CDR3 spans 17 residues. In germline, CDR1 is LGHNA, CDR2 YNFKEQ. In nucleotides, the CDR3 is TGTGCCAGCAGCCAAGACCTGGGAGTCTTAAGCAATCAGCCCCAGCATTTT. Its translation: CASSQDLGVLSNQPQHF.

Only a few counts were recorded for this clonotype. In DNA form, the CDR3 reads TGTGCCAGCAGCGTAGCTGCAGGAACGAACACCGGGGAGCTGTTTTTT. It is translated as CASSVAAGTNTGELFF. The chain links TRBV9 to TRBJ2-2; D unclear. This CDR3 region has 16 residues. From germline, CDR1 is SGDLS and CDR2 YYNGEE. The germline V and J ends were trimmed by 0 bases and 0 bases, with 9 bases remaining between them.

This clonotype was found many times. The rearrangement links TRBV9 to TRBJ2-5; D may be TRBD1 (6 bases). V dropped 3 bases and J dropped 5 bases, with 20 bases sitting between them. CDR1 and CDR2 (germline): SGDLS, YYNGEE. The CDR3 covers 16 residues. CDR3 DNA sequence: TGTGCCAGCAGCGACGGCAGGGGATTGGGTTGGGAGACCCAGTACTTC. Its translation: CASSDGRGLGWETQYF.

In its sample, this clonotype was seen many times. The rearrangement uses TRBV5-1 and TRBJ1-1; no clear D gene. Germline V CDR1 and CDR2: SGHRS, YFSETQ. The CDR3 totals 16 residues. The V end was cut by 2 bases, the J end by 1 base, with 15 bases between. CDR3 bases: TGCGCCAGCAGCTTCGCCCGGGGTAGTGGGAACACTGAAGCTTTCTTT. Protein: CASSFARGSGNTEAFF.

This clonotype was found many times. The J gene is TRBJ2-2, the V gene TRBV5-1; D remains unclear. This CDR3 comprises 13 residues. V was shortened by 1 base and J by 6 bases, with 7 bases between the two germline ends. From germline, CDR1 is SGHRS and CDR2 YFSETQ. For the CDR3, the DNA is TGCGCCAGCAGCTTGACGATTTCCGGGGAGCTGTTTTTT. Protein: CASSLTISGELFF.

The chain recombines TRBV3-1 with TRBJ2-2; D uncertain. Trimming stripped 5 bases from V and 4 bases from J, with 11 bases between. CDR1 LGHDT and CDR2 YNNKEL come from the germline V gene (reference sequence). The CDR3 is made up of 14 amino acids. The DNA for the CDR3 is TGTGCCAGCAGCGTTGGAGAGAGCACCGGGGAGCTGTTTTTT. Translating gives CASSVGESTGELFF.